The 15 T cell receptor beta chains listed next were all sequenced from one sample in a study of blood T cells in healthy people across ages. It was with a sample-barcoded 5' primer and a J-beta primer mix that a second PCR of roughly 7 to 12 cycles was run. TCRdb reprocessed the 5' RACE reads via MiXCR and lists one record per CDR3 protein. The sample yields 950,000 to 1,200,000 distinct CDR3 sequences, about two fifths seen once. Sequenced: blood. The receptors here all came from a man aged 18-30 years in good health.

The CDR3 DNA reads as TGTGCCAGCGGAGCGGAGAGCGACGCTGAAGCTTTCTTT. Protein sequence: CASGAESDAEAFF. The chain carries TRBV2 and TRBJ1-1; D gene unclear. V was pared by 8 bases and J by 6 bases, with 16 bases between. Germline CDR1 reads SNHLY; CDR2 reads FYNNEI. CDR3 length: 13 residues.

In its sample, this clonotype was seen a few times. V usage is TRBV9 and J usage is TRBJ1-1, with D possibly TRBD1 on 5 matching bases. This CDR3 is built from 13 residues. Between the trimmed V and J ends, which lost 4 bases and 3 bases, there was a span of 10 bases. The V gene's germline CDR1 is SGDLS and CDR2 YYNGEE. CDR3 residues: CASSPTEYTEAFF. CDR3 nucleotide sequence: TGTGCCAGCAGCCCGACAGAGTACACTGAAGCTTTCTTT.

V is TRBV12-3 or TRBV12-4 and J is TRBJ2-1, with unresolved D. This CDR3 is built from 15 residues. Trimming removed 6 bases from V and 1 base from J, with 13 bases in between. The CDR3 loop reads CASSRAAGSYNEQFF. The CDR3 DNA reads TGTGCCAGCAGCCGCGCGGCAGGTTCCTACAATGAGCAGTTCTTC.

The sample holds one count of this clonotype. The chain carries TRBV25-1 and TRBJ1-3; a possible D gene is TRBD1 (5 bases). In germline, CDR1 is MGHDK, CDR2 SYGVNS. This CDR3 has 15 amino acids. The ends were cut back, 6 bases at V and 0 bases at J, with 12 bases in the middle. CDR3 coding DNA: TGTGCCAGCAGGGGGTCAGGGAGCTCTGGAAACACCATATATTTT. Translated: CASRGSGSSGNTIYF.

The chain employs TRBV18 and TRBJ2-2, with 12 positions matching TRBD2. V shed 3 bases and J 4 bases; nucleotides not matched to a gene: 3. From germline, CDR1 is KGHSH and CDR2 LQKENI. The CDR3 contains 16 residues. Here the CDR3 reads CASSPGLAGSTGELFF. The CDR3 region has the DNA TGTGCCAGCTCACCCGGACTAGCGGGGAGCACCGGGGAGCTGTTTTTT.

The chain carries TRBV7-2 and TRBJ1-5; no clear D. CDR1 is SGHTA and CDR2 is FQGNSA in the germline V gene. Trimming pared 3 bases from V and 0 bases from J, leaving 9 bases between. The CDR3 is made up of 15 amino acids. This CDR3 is CASSFTSTSNQPQHF. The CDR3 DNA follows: TGTGCCAGCAGCTTTACAAGTACTAGCAATCAGCCCCAGCATTTT.

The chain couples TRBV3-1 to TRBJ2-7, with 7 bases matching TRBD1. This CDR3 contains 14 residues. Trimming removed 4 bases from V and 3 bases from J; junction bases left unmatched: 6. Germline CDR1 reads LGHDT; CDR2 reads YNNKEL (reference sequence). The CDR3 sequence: CASSPGQVDYEQYF. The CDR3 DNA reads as TGTGCCAGCAGCCCCGGACAGGTCGACTACGAGCAGTACTTC.

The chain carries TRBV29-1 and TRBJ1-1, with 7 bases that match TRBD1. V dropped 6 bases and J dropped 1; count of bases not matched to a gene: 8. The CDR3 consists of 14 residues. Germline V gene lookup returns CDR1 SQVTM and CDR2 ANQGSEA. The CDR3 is CSVVTGAENTEAFF. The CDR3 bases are TGCAGCGTCGTAACAGGGGCCGAGAACACTGAAGCTTTCTTT.

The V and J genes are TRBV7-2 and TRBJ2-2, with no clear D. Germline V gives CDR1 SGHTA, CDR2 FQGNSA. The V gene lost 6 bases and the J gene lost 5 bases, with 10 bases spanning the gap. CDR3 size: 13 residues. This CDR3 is CASSITRTGELFF. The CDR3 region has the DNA TGTGCCAGCAGTATTACCAGGACCGGGGAGCTGTTTTTT.

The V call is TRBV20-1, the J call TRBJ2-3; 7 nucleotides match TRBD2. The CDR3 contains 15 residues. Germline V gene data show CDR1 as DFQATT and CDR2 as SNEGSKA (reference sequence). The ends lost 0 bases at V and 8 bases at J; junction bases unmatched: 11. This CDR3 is CSARDSAGPGGTQYF. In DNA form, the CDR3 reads TGCAGTGCTAGAGATTCAGCGGGGCCTGGGGGTACGCAGTATTTT.

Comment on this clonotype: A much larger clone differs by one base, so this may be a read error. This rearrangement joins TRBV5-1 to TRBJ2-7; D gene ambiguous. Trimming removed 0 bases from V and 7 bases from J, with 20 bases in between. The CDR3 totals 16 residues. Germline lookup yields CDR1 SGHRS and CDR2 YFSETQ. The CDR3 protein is CASSLEVLRSYNEQYF. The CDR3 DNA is TGCGCCAGCAGCTTGGAAGTCCTTCGCTCCTACAATGAGCAGTACTTC.

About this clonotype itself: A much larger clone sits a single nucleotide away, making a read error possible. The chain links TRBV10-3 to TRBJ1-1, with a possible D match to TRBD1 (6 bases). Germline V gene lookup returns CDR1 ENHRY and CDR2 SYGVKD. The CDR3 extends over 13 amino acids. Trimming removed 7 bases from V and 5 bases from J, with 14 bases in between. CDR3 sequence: CAITFSRGTEAFF. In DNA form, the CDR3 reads TGTGCCATCACCTTCAGCAGGGGAACTGAAGCTTTCTTT.

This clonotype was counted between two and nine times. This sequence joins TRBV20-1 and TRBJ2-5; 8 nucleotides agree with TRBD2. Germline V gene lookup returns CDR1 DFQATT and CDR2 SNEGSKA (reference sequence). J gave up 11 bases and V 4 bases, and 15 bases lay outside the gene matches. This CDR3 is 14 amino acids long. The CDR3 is CSANPGLGSNEQYF. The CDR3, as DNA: TGCAGTGCTAATCCGGGACTAGGATCAAATGAGCAGTACTTC.

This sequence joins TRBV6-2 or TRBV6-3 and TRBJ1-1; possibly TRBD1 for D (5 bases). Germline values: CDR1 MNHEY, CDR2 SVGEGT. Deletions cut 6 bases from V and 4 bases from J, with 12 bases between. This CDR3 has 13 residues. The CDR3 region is CASRQIGGTEAFF. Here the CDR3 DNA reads TGTGCCAGCAGGCAGATTGGGGGCACTGAAGCTTTCTTT.

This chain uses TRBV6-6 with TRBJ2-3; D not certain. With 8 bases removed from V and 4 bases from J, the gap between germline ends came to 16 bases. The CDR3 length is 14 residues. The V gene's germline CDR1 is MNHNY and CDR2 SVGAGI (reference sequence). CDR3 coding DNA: TGTGCCAGCCTCGGGCAACTCCCCCCAGATACGCAGTATTTT. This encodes CASLGQLPPDTQYF.